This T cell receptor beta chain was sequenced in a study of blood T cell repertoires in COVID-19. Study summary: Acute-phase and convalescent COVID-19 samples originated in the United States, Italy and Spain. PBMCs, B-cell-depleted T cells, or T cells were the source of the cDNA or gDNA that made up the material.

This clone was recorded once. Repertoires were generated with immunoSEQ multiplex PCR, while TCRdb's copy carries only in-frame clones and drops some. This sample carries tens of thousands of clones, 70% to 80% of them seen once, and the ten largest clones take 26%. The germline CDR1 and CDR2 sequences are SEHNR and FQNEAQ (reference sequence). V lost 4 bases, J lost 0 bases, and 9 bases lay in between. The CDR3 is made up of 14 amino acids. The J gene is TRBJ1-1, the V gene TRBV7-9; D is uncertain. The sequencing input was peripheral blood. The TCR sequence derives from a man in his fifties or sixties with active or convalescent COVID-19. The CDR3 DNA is TGTGCCAGCAGCTCACAAAGAATGAACACTGAAGCTTTCTTT. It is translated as CASSSQRMNTEAFF.